Shown below are 18 T cell receptor beta chains from a single sample sequenced in a study of CD8+CD57+ T cells in acquired aplastic anemia. Investigators profiled TCR beta VDJ and CDR3 from genomic DNA template. In TCRdb, the reads were re-called with MiXCR into one record per CDR3 protein. The table shows about 220,000 distinct CDR3 sequences, with around 45% occurring only once. Only patients with CD8+CD57+ cell expansion on flow cytometry were chosen for sequencing. Sequencing was carried out using sorted CD4+, CD8+, or CD8+CD57+ T cells (not recorded which) from PBMCs. The receptor source for this set is a human donor with aplastic anemia.

This clonotype was picked up many times. The chain couples TRBV25-1 to TRBJ1-3; 9 bases agree with TRBD1. The trim removed 2 bases at V and 0 bases at J, leaving 5 bases unmatched. Germline V gives CDR1 MGHDK, CDR2 SYGVNS. This CDR3 region has 17 residues. The CDR3, as DNA: TGTGCCAGCAGTGAAGCGGGACAGGGTGACTCTGGAAACACCATATATTTT. Its protein is CASSEAGQGDSGNTIYF.

The chain recombines TRBV5-1 with TRBJ1-2; D is perhaps TRBD1 (5 bases). The length of the CDR3 is 13 residues. V was pared by 4 bases and J by 8 bases, with 15 bases between. Germline loops: CDR1 SGHRS, CDR2 YFSETQ. For the CDR3, the DNA is TGCGCCAGCAGCCACGGGTATGGGGACGGCTACACCTTC. This codes for CASSHGYGDGYTF.

The chain links TRBV24-1 to TRBJ2-2; D call uncertain. Per germline, CDR1 KGHDR and CDR2 SFDVKD. V lost 7 bases and J 8 bases, leaving 13 bases between the germline ends. The CDR3 loop spans 13 amino acids. The CDR3 here is CATSDDYGGELFF. The CDR3 DNA is TGTGCCACCAGCGATGATTACGGGGGGGAGCTGTTTTTT.

This clonotype occurred many times. This chain links TRBV9 with TRBJ1-1, with D possibly being TRBD1 (5 bases). This CDR3 has 15 residues. V gave up 0 bases and J gave up 1 base, with 10 bases separating them. The germline CDR1 and CDR2 sequences are SGDLS and YYNGEE. The CDR3 loop is CASSVEGVWNTEAFF. CDR3 DNA sequence: TGTGCCAGCAGCGTAGAAGGGGTATGGAACACTGAAGCTTTCTTT.

This clonotype was detected a few times. The V and J genes are TRBV7-2 and TRBJ2-7; D is possibly TRBD1 (5 bases). Germline-derived CDR1 and CDR2 are SGHTA and FQGNSA. Trimming took 1 base from V and 2 from J, leaving 15 bases between them. The CDR3 has 16 residues. The CDR3 loop is CASSLESQGGPYEQYF. CDR3 nucleotides: TGTGCCAGCAGCTTAGAAAGTCAGGGTGGGCCCTACGAGCAGTACTTC.

The chain combines TRBV15 with TRBJ1-6, with D possibly being TRBD1 (6 bases). V was trimmed by 0 bases and J by 7 bases, leaving 16 bases between them. The CDR3 length is 17 residues. The germline V gene encodes CDR1 LNHNV and CDR2 YYDKDF (reference sequence). The CDR3 DNA reads as TGTGCCACCAGCAGAGATGCAAGGGGGGTCAGCAATTCACCCCTCCACTTT. Its translation is CATSRDARGVSNSPLHF.

V gene TRBV10-1 combines with J gene TRBJ2-3; D is ambiguous. Trimming stripped 1 base from V and 8 bases from J, with 10 bases between. This CDR3 has 13 residues. Germline-derived CDR1 and CDR2 are WNHNN and SYGVQD (reference sequence). This CDR3 is CASSELGLATQYF. DNA of the CDR3: TGCGCCAGCAGTGAGTTAGGATTGGCTACGCAGTATTTT.

This clonotype was recorded a few times. The V call is TRBV27, the J call TRBJ2-1, with 8 bases matching TRBD1. The germline V gene encodes CDR1 MNHEY and CDR2 SMNVEV (reference sequence). V shed 7 bases, J shed 4 bases, and the junction held 6 bases outside the gene matches. The CDR3 is made up of 14 amino acids. The CDR3 DNA sequence: TGTGCCAGCACCCTCGGACAGGGTTACAATGAGCAGTTCTTC. This gives the protein CASTLGQGYNEQFF.

V usage is TRBV9 and J usage is TRBJ1-2; D is perhaps TRBD1 (6 bases). Germline V lookup: CDR1 SGDLS, CDR2 YYNGEE. Trimming cost V 1 base and J 6 bases, with 13 bases left between them. CDR3 length equals 14 residues. DNA for the CDR3: TGTGCCAGCAGCGTAATCAGCGGGACAAATGGCTACACCTTC. Translation: CASSVISGTNGYTF.

V gene TRBV19 combines with J gene TRBJ1-1, with 9 bases matching TRBD1. Trimming took 3 bases from V and 0 from J; bases not matched to a gene: 8. CDR1 is LNHDA and CDR2 is SQIVND in the germline V gene (reference sequence). The CDR3 is made up of 17 amino acids. In nucleotides, the CDR3 is TGTGCCAGTAGTATTAGCGGGACAGGGATCATGAACACTGAAGCTTTCTTT. This translates into CASSISGTGIMNTEAFF.

This clonotype has at least ten counts. The genes are TRBV19 and TRBJ2-7; 8 positions match TRBD2. The CDR3 consists of 13 residues. Germline loops: CDR1 LNHDA, CDR2 SQIVND (reference sequence). The J segment lost 7 bases and the V segment lost 3 bases, leaving 5 bases of the junction unmatched. The CDR3 nucleotides are TGTGCCAGTAGTATGGGACTAGTGCGGGAGCAGTACTTC. Translated: CASSMGLVREQYF.

The rearrangement links TRBV30 to TRBJ2-7; a possible D gene is TRBD2 (6 bases). The ends were cut back, 1 base at V and 4 bases at J, with 17 bases in the middle. Germline V lookup: CDR1 GTSNPN, CDR2 SVGIG (reference sequence). This CDR3 spans 15 amino acids. The CDR3 spells CAWSAISREDYEQYF. CDR3 coding DNA: TGTGCCTGGAGTGCGATCAGTAGGGAGGATTACGAGCAGTACTTC. The full variable domain, in which reference TRBV30 and TRBJ2-7 provide the parts outside the CDR3, is SQTIHQWPATLVQPVGSPLSLECTVEGTSNPNLYWYRQAAGRGLQLLFYSVGIGQISSEVPQNLSASRPQDRQFILSSKKLLLSDSGFYLCAWSAISREDYEQYFGPGTRLTVT.

The sample holds a few counts of this clonotype. The chain carries TRBV6-1 and TRBJ2-7; 7 bases are a match to TRBD2. This CDR3 comprises 13 residues. The junction had 4 bases not matched to a gene; V was cut back by 8 bases and J by 0 bases. Germline CDR1 MNHNS, CDR2 SASEGT. Here the CDR3 reads CASGGGSSYEQYF. The CDR3 DNA reads TGTGCCAGCGGGGGGGGGAGCTCCTACGAGCAGTACTTC.

The chain couples TRBV2 to TRBJ1-2, with 8 bases matching TRBD1. Looked up from germline, CDR1 is SNHLY and CDR2 is FYNNEI. J lost 7 bases, V lost 3 bases, and 7 bases had no gene match. This CDR3 comprises 14 residues. The CDR3 DNA is TGTGCCAGCAGTGATGACGGACAGGGCTTTGGCTACACCTTC. Protein sequence: CASSDDGQGFGYTF.

The gene calls are TRBV7-4 and TRBJ2-7; no clear D. The V and J ends lost 2 bases and 1 base respectively, with 9 bases between them. Germline V gene data show CDR1 as SGHVT and CDR2 as SQSDAQ. The CDR3 runs 14 residues. The CDR3 sequence is CASSLSDASYEQYF. CDR3 coding DNA: TGTGCCAGCAGCTTATCGGACGCTTCCTACGAGCAGTACTTC. The variable domain in full, completed from reference TRBV7-4 and TRBJ2-7, reads GAGVSQSPRYKVAKRGRDVALRCDSISGHVTLYWYRQTLGQGSEVLTYSQSDAQRDKSGRPSGRFSAERPERSVSTLKIQRTEQGDSAVYLCASSLSDASYEQYFGPGTRLTVT.

Ten or more counts support this clonotype. The CDR3 loop reads CASSVAEVAGGLTDTQYF. In DNA form, the CDR3 reads TGTGCCAGCAGCGTAGCTGAGGTAGCGGGGGGCCTCACAGATACGCAGTATTTT. The rearrangement joins TRBV9 to TRBJ2-3, with 10 bases fitting TRBD2. The V segment lost 0 bases and the J segment 2 bases; nucleotides outside the gene matches: 9. Per germline, CDR1 SGDLS and CDR2 YYNGEE. This CDR3 spans 18 amino acids.

This clonotype appeared many times. V usage is TRBV4-2 and J usage is TRBJ2-1, with D hard to call. The CDR3 length is 16 residues. Trimming removed 0 bases at V and 2 bases at J, with 11 bases between. CDR1 and CDR2 from the germline V gene are LGHNA and YNFKEQ. This CDR3 is CASSQDGSEAYNEQFF. The CDR3 DNA is TGTGCCAGCAGCCAAGACGGCTCAGAAGCCTACAATGAGCAGTTCTTC.

V is TRBV2 and J is TRBJ2-7; 11 bases line up with TRBD1. Germline values: CDR1 SNHLY, CDR2 FYNNEI. V shed 6 bases and J 4 bases; nucleotides not matched to a gene: 11. The CDR3 totals 16 residues. DNA for the CDR3: TGTGCCAGCAGGGACCATACCGGGACAGGGGGATACGAGCAGTACTTC. It translates to CASRDHTGTGGYEQYF.